Listed below are T cell receptor beta chains from one sample, sequenced in a study of T cells in Graves' hyperthyroidism and ophthalmopathy. In TCRdb, the multiplex PCR reads were re-called with MiXCR into one record per CDR3 protein. The sample holds about 350,000 distinct CDR3 sequences, over 12% seen once. The sample consisted of blood. Receptor source: a woman aged 60-70 years with Graves' ophthalmopathy. The CDR3 runs from the conserved cysteine through the conserved F or W. The D gene is left open where the match is weak. A clone size is listed for some rows: how often the clone was seen (once, few, many), or a class if it is expanded.

>few|TRBJ1-2|TRBD1|TRBV14
TGTGCCAGCAGCCAAGATTTGGGGACAGGGAACGTCGGCTACACCTTC
CASSQDLGTGNVGYTF
>NA|TRBJ2-7|TRBD1|TRBV5-1
TGCGCCAGCAGCGAGGACAGGGCCGAGCAGTACTTC
CASSEDRAEQYF
>many|TRBJ2-2|TRBD2|TRBV9
TGTGCCAGCAGCGTAGTGACTAGCGGGGGCACCGGGGAGCTGTTTTTT
CASSVVTSGGTGELFF
>NA|TRBJ1-2|NA|TRBV5-1
TGCGCCAGCAGCGCGGACATGTGGCCGACCTTC
CASSADMWPTF
>NA|TRBJ2-5|NA|TRBV28
TGTGCCAGCAGTTTTGTGGGTCCCGAGACCCAGTACTTC
CASSFVGPETQYF
>NA|TRBJ2-5|NA|TRBV19
TGTGCCAGTAGTATAGGGGGCGGTTACCAAGAGACCCAGTACTTC
CASSIGGGYQETQYF
>many|TRBJ2-1|NA|TRBV7-9
TGTGCCAGCAGCTTCGCTCGGTCCAATGAGCAGTTCTTC
CASSFARSNEQFF
>few|TRBJ2-1|TRBD2|TRBV10-3
TGTGCCATCACTAATAGCGGGAGGGGCTACAATGAGCAGTTCTTC
CAITNSGRGYNEQFF
>NA|TRBJ1-5|NA|TRBV28
TGTGCCAGCAGATCGCCGGGACCCCTCGAGCCCCAGCATTTT
CASRSPGPLEPQHF
>few|TRBJ2-1|TRBD2|TRBV5-1
TGCGCCAGCAGCCCCCCGCGGGGGGGCGGTAATGTAAATGAGCAGTTCTTC
CASSPPRGGGNVNEQFF
>NA|TRBJ1-4|NA|TRBV7-3
TGTGCCAGCAGGTCCCAGGGTGGTGAAAAACTGTTTTTT
CASRSQGGEKLFF
>NA|TRBJ2-1|NA|TRBV3-1
TGTGCCAGCAGCCGTGCCGGGACAGAGCAGTTCTTC
CASSRAGTEQFF
>NA|TRBJ2-5|NA|TRBV7-2
TGTGCCAGCAGCTACTGGACCGACCAAGAGACCCAGTACTTC
CASSYWTDQETQYF
>few|TRBJ1-6|TRBD1|TRBV12-3/TRBV12-4
TGTGCCAGCAGAGATCTTCGGACAGGGGGAAATTCACCCCTCCACTTT
CASRDLRTGGNSPLHF
>many|TRBJ2-7|NA|TRBV27
TGTGCCAGCAGGGCGAGGGGTTCCTACGAGCAGTACTTC
CASRARGSYEQYF
>NA|TRBJ1-1|TRBD1|TRBV20-1
TGCAGTGCTAGTAGCAGACCGGGACAGATGAACACTGAAGCTTTCTTT
CSASSRPGQMNTEAFF
>many|TRBJ2-1|NA|TRBV28
TGTGCCAGCAGTTTAGAGGTCAGGACGTACAATGAGCAGTTCTTC
CASSLEVRTYNEQFF
>NA|TRBJ2-5|NA|TRBV7-2
TGTGCCAGCAGCTTAGTTGTTAGCGCGTACCAAGAGACCCAGTGCTTC
CASSLVVSAYQETQCF
>NA|TRBJ2-1|TRBD1|TRBV2
TGTGCCAGCAGTCCCGGGACAGGGAACGGTGAGCAGTTCTTC
CASSPGTGNGEQFF
>few|TRBJ2-1|TRBD1|TRBV30
TGTGCCTGGAGTAATAACCCGGGGACAGGCCCCAGCAATGAGCAGTTCTTC
CAWSNNPGTGPSNEQFF
>few|TRBJ2-6|NA|TRBV5-1
TGCGCCAGCAGCTCAACAGGGCTTGGGGCCAACGTCCTGACTTTC
CASSSTGLGANVLTF
>NA|TRBJ2-5|NA|TRBV12-5
TGTGCTAGTGGTTTGATCGAGAGGTACCAAGAGACCCAGTACTTC
CASGLIERYQETQYF
>NA|TRBJ1-2|NA|TRBV10-3
TGTGCCATCAGTGTGGGGCGCCTTGGAGACTACACCTTC
CAISVGRLGDYTF
>many|TRBJ2-7|NA|TRBV27
TGTGCCAGCAGGCCGGGACGCCACTCCTACGAGCAGTACTTC
CASRPGRHSYEQYF
>many|TRBJ1-5|NA|TRBV20-1
TGCAGTGCTAGAGAAGGGGGCAATCAGCCCCAGCATTTT
CSAREGGNQPQHF
>NA|TRBJ1-3|NA|TRBV7-2
TGTGCCAGCAGCTTCCAGGGAAGAGACACCATATATTTT
CASSFQGRDTIYF
>many|TRBJ2-1|TRBD2|TRBV20-1
TGCAGTGCTAGGGAGCGGGAGTTCGGTGAGCAGTTCTTC
CSAREREFGEQFF
>many|TRBJ1-5|NA|TRBV2
TGTGCCAGCAGTGGGAAACCGACGGAGGCGCCCCAGCATTTT
CASSGKPTEAPQHF
>few|TRBJ1-1|NA|TRBV29-1
TGCAGCGTGATAGGACCGAACACTGAAGCTTTCTTT
CSVIGPNTEAFF
>many|TRBJ1-5|TRBD1|TRBV28
TGTGCCAGCACCAGGGACAGGACCTTCAATCAGCCCCAGCATTTT
CASTRDRTFNQPQHF
>many|TRBJ2-7|NA|TRBV11-3
TGTGCCAGCAGCTTAGCTACGGGAAGCTCCTACGAGCAGTACTTC
CASSLATGSSYEQYF
>many|TRBJ1-5|NA|TRBV12-3/TRBV12-4
TGTGCCAGCAGTTTAGGGGGGGGGGGTAGCAATCAGCCCCAGCATTTT
CASSLGGGGSNQPQHF
>many|TRBJ2-7|NA|TRBV3-1
TGTGCCAGCAGCTCCGCGCTGCGGTCCTACGAGCAGTACTTC
CASSSALRSYEQYF
>NA|TRBJ2-7|TRBD2|TRBV7-6
TGTGCCAGCAGCACACTGCAGGGACTAGCGGGAGGCCCGTCCTACGAGCAGTACTTC
CASSTLQGLAGGPSYEQYF
>many|TRBJ1-1|NA|TRBV30
TGTGCCTGGAGTGTGAACAGGCTTATGAACACTGAAGCTTTCTTT
CAWSVNRLMNTEAFF